This paragraph covers one TCR beta chain sequence. The data are from a study of blood T cell repertoires in COVID-19. Study at large: Collection of acute and convalescent COVID-19 samples took place in the United States, Italy and Spain. From T cells, B-cell-depleted T cells, or PBMCs came the material, which was cDNA or gDNA.

Germline V CDR1 and CDR2: MNHEY, SVGAGI. The CDR3 is 14 residues long. V lost 0 bases and J lost 4, with 9 bases in between. As handled by the study authors: Amplification of reference gene primers provided the estimated nucleated cell counts. Generated by immunoSEQ multiplex PCR, the TCRdb table keeps only in-frame clones and is missing some. The DNA gave D and trimming, while V, J and clone size come from that table. The table includes tens of thousands of clones, around 89% detected once. The TCR was taken from an older woman with active COVID-19. The chain links TRBV6-5 to TRBJ1-2, with D tentatively TRBD1 (5 bases). Sequences were obtained from peripheral blood. The CDR3 region is CASSYSTVSYGYTF. CDR3 nucleotide sequence: TGTGCCAGCAGTTACTCGACAGTAAGCTATGGCTACACCTTC.